Listed below are T cell receptor beta chains from one sample, sequenced in a study of OX40 agonist ivuxolimab in advanced cancers. Produced via immunoSEQ multiplex PCR; TCRdb's table is partial and in-frame only. The table shows around 140,000 clones, with 85% to 95% occurring only once. The sample consisted of CD4+ or CD8+ T cells sorted from blood, taken in a trial of the OX40 agonist ivuxolimab. The receptors shown here come from an adult with an advanced solid tumor such as melanoma, head and neck, liver or kidney cancer. The CDR3 runs from the conserved cysteine through the conserved F or W. The D gene is left open where the match is weak. Part of the rows lack a size; the others show once, few, many or a class for expanded clones.

v_call: TRBV7-6
d_call: TRBD1
clone_size: many
j_call: TRBJ1-1
cdr3_aa: CASSGTGEMNTEAFF
cdr3_nt: TGTGCCAGCAGCGGGACAGGAGAAATGAACACTGAAGCTTTCTTT

v_call: TRBV10-3
d_call: .
clone_size: .
j_call: TRBJ2-4
cdr3_aa: CAISEEGAMAKNIQYF
cdr3_nt: TGTGCCATCAGTGAGGAGGGCGCGATGGCCAAAAACATTCAGTACTTC

v_call: TRBV5-1
d_call: .
clone_size: .
j_call: TRBJ1-5
cdr3_aa: CASSLGVSNNQPQHF
cdr3_nt: TGCGCCAGCAGCTTGGGCGTCTCCAACAATCAGCCCCAGCATTTT

v_call: TRBV21-1
d_call: .
clone_size: .
j_call: TRBJ2-7
cdr3_aa: CASSSFGQGHSYEQYF
cdr3_nt: TGTGCCAGCAGTTCTTTCGGACAGGGGCACTCCTACGAGCAGTACTTC

v_call: TRBV5-6
d_call: .
clone_size: .
j_call: TRBJ2-7
cdr3_aa: CASSFWGREQYF
cdr3_nt: TGTGCCAGCAGCTTCTGGGGGCGCGAGCAGTACTTC

v_call: TRBV9
d_call: .
clone_size: .
j_call: TRBJ2-3
cdr3_aa: CASSVGVEGALTDTQYF
cdr3_nt: TGTGCCAGCAGCGTAGGTGTGGAGGGAGCCCTCACAGATACGCAGTATTTT

v_call: TRBV9
d_call: .
clone_size: .
j_call: TRBJ2-1
cdr3_aa: CASSVSPTGGSNEQFF
cdr3_nt: TGTGCCAGCAGCGTATCGCCGACAGGTGGATCCAATGAGCAGTTCTTC

v_call: TRBV5-8
d_call: .
clone_size: .
j_call: TRBJ1-1
cdr3_aa: CASSRSTGNTEAFF
cdr3_nt: TGTGCCAGCAGTCGATCGACAGGGAACACTGAAGCTTTCTTT

v_call: TRBV27
d_call: .
clone_size: .
j_call: TRBJ1-6
cdr3_aa: CASSLSPPGFYGSSYNSPLHF
cdr3_nt: TGTGCCAGCAGTTTATCTCCCCCAGGGTTTTATGGAAGCTCCTATAATTCACCCCTCCACTTT

v_call: TRBV7-2
d_call: TRBD2
clone_size: .
j_call: TRBJ2-7
cdr3_aa: CASSHGGGQDEQYF
cdr3_nt: TGTGCCAGCAGCCACGGGGGGGGTCAAGACGAGCAGTACTTC

v_call: TRBV2
d_call: .
clone_size: .
j_call: TRBJ2-5
cdr3_aa: CASSDRGTTQETQYF
cdr3_nt: TGTGCCAGCAGTGATCGGGGGACCACCCAAGAGACCCAGTACTTC

v_call: TRBV7-1
d_call: .
clone_size: .
j_call: TRBJ2-7
cdr3_aa: CASSLDGGVREYF
cdr3_nt: TGTGCCAGCAGCTTAGATGGCGGGGTGAGGGAGTACTTC

v_call: TRBV5-1
d_call: TRBD1
clone_size: .
j_call: TRBJ1-2
cdr3_aa: CASRGNRGRGAAAYGYTF
cdr3_nt: TGCGCCAGCAGGGGAAACCGGGGCAGGGGGGCGGCCGCCTATGGCTACACCTTC

v_call: TRBV5-1
d_call: .
clone_size: .
j_call: TRBJ2-3
cdr3_aa: CASSGSRADTQYF
cdr3_nt: TGCGCCAGCAGCGGATCGAGGGCAGATACGCAGTATTTT

v_call: TRBV27
d_call: .
clone_size: .
j_call: TRBJ1-4
cdr3_aa: CASSKTWGPTNEKLFF
cdr3_nt: TGTGCCAGCTCGAAGACTTGGGGCCCAACTAATGAAAAACTGTTTTTT

v_call: TRBV18
d_call: .
clone_size: .
j_call: TRBJ1-2
cdr3_aa: CASSPYRDGANYGYTF
cdr3_nt: TGTGCCAGCTCACCGTACCGGGACGGAGCTAACTATGGCTACACCTTC

v_call: TRBV28
d_call: .
clone_size: .
j_call: TRBJ1-2
cdr3_aa: CASSPGVRGYTF
cdr3_nt: TGTGCCAGCAGTCCAGGGGTGCGAGGCTACACCTTC

v_call: TRBV10-3
d_call: .
clone_size: .
j_call: TRBJ1-2
cdr3_aa: CAISEALYGYTF
cdr3_nt: TGTGCCATCAGTGAGGCACTCTATGGCTACACCTTC

v_call: TRBV27
d_call: .
clone_size: .
j_call: TRBJ1-2
cdr3_aa: CASSSSGWGYGYTF
cdr3_nt: TGTGCCAGCAGTTCCTCAGGGTGGGGATATGGCTACACCTTC

v_call: TRBV5-1
d_call: TRBD2
clone_size: once
j_call: TRBJ2-3
cdr3_aa: CASSLGTSGPNTDTQYF
cdr3_nt: TGCGCCAGCAGCTTGGGGACTAGCGGGCCCAACACAGATACGCAGTATTTT

v_call: TRBV27
d_call: .
clone_size: .
j_call: TRBJ1-2
cdr3_aa: CASSFRPGGRGYTF
cdr3_nt: TGTGCCAGCAGTTTTCGGCCGGGGGGCCGTGGCTACACCTTC

v_call: TRBV5-1
d_call: .
clone_size: .
j_call: TRBJ2-1
cdr3_aa: CASSGDKGKNEQFF
cdr3_nt: TGCGCCAGCAGCGGGGACAAGGGGAAAAATGAGCAGTTCTTC